There are a few counts of the clone carrying this TCR beta chain. The data belong to a study of cytomegalovirus exposure and HLA in healthy donors. V dropped 0 bases and J dropped 8; count of bases not matched to a gene: 5. The germline gives CDR1 SGHNT, CDR2 YYREEE (reference sequence). The CDR3 contains 15 residues. This PCR relied on a set of 60 Vbeta primers and 13 Jbeta primers. This table comes from immunoSEQ multiplex PCR, and its TCRdb copy is limited to in-frame clones, with some not included. The repertoire holds 110,000 to 150,000 clones, with 76% as singletons. The source material was PBMCs. The sequence derives from a woman aged 40 to 50 in good health and CMV-seronegative. The rearrangement links TRBV5-4 to TRBJ1-4, with 9 bases lining up with TRBD1. The CDR3 loop is CASSLAGTGREKLFF. CDR3 DNA: TGTGCCAGCAGCTTGGCCGGGACAGGGAGGGAAAAACTGTTTTTT.